This entry features one TCR beta chain sequence. The sample originates from a study of cytomegalovirus exposure and HLA in healthy donors. It was with 60 Vbeta and 13 Jbeta primers that the PCR ran. Assay used: immunoSEQ multiplex PCR; TCRdb lists only in-frame clones, some missing. The profile shows some 130,000 clones, approximately 70% of them singletons. This TCR was recovered from a human donor in good health. Material: PBMCs.

The CDR3 region has the DNA TGTGCCAGCAGCGTAGGAACAGGGGGCATCACCGGGGAGCTGTTTTTT. Translation gives CASSVGTGGITGELFF. The chain has TRBV9 and TRBJ2-2, with TRBD1 matching over 9 bases. V shed 0 bases and J 4 bases; nucleotides not matched to a gene: 4. This CDR3 region has 16 residues. The V gene's germline CDR1 is SGDLS and CDR2 YYNGEE.